A single sample gave rise to the 25 T cell receptor beta chains below, sequenced in a study of cytomegalovirus exposure and HLA in healthy donors. The table came from immunoSEQ multiplex PCR; TCRdb's copy has only in-frame clones and leaves some out. The table lists about 56,000 clones, 90% to 96% of them singletons. Input material: PBMCs. These receptors all stem from a young woman in good health and CMV-seronegative.

CDR3 nucleotide sequence: TGTGCCAGCAGCCCGGGGAGGGGTGGGCAAGAGACCCAGTACTTC. It codes for CASSPGRGGQETQYF. The rearrangement uses TRBV7-9 and TRBJ2-5; 7 bases fit TRBD2. Germline lookup yields CDR1 SEHNR and CDR2 FQNEAQ (reference sequence). The CDR3 totals 15 residues. V lost 5 bases to trimming and J lost 2 bases; unmatched junction nucleotides: 8.

In this sample, this clone turned up once. This rearrangement joins TRBV18 to TRBJ1-5; 7 positions agree with TRBD1. Trimming at V came to 3 bases and at J to 6 bases, leaving 5 bases not matched to a gene. Germline-derived CDR1 and CDR2 are KGHSH and LQKENI. CDR3 length: 14 residues. This CDR3 is CASSPGTVFQPQHF. CDR3 DNA sequence: TGTGCCAGCTCACCGGGGACAGTCTTTCAGCCCCAGCATTTT.

This sequence joins TRBV5-8 and TRBJ2-7, with 7 nucleotides matching TRBD2. This CDR3 has 13 amino acids. J gave up 0 bases and V 5 bases, and 2 bases lay outside the gene matches. Germline V CDR1 and CDR2: SGHTS, YDEGEE. CDR3 region: CASRGGSSYEQYF. DNA for the CDR3: TGTGCCAGCAGGGGGGGGAGCTCCTACGAGCAGTACTTC.

V and J are TRBV19 and TRBJ2-7; possibly TRBD1 for D (5 bases). Between the trimmed V and J ends, which lost 7 bases and 2 bases, there was a span of 24 bases. This CDR3 spans 17 amino acids. Per germline, CDR1 LNHDA and CDR2 SQIVND (reference sequence). CDR3 protein: CASTGRYDSKTPYEQYF. The CDR3 DNA reads as TGTGCCAGTACCGGTAGGTATGACAGCAAGACGCCCTACGAGCAGTACTTC.

The chain combines TRBV9 with TRBJ1-2; 8 bases are shared with TRBD1. The length of the CDR3 is 15 residues. V lost 4 bases, J lost 5 bases, and 10 bases stayed unmatched. The germline CDR1 and CDR2 sequences are SGDLS and YYNGEE. The CDR3 protein is CASSPRQGRAYGYTF. DNA for the CDR3: TGTGCCAGCAGCCCACGACAGGGGAGGGCTTATGGCTACACCTTC.

This rearrangement joins TRBV5-1 to TRBJ1-2; 7 bases match TRBD1. This CDR3 is 16 amino acids long. The trim removed 4 bases at V and 0 bases at J, leaving 9 bases unmatched. Germline values: CDR1 SGHRS, CDR2 YFSETQ. CDR3 region: CASSRPGTEANYGYTF. The CDR3 nucleotides read TGCGCCAGCAGCAGGCCGGGGACAGAAGCTAACTATGGCTACACCTTC. Full variable domain (rest looked up from reference TRBV5-1 and TRBJ1-2): KAGVTQTPRYLIKTRGQQVTLSCSPISGHRSVSWYQQTPGQGLQFLFEYFSETQRNKGNFPGRFSGRQFSNSRSEMNVSTLELGDSALYLCASSRPGTEANYGYTFGSGTRLTVV.

J is TRBJ2-7 and V is TRBV18; 10 positions match TRBD1. The CDR3 runs to 15 residues. Germline V gives CDR1 KGHSH, CDR2 LQKENI. V shed 3 bases and J 4 bases; nucleotides not matched to a gene: 6. The CDR3 region is CASSPPTGQGYEQYF. CDR3 nucleotides: TGTGCCAGCTCACCTCCAACGGGACAGGGGTACGAGCAGTACTTC.

This clone was observed a single time. The chain links TRBV2 to TRBJ2-7, with 13 positions matching TRBD2. The CDR3 is made up of 16 amino acids. The trim removed 4 bases at V and 1 base at J, leaving 4 bases unmatched. Germline loops: CDR1 SNHLY, CDR2 FYNNEI. The CDR3 region has the DNA TGTGCCAGCAGTGCCAGACTAGCGGGGGGTTCCTACGAGCAGTACTTC. Its translation is CASSARLAGGSYEQYF.

V and J are TRBV2 and TRBJ1-2; D might be TRBD1 (5 bases). Per the germline V gene, CDR1 is SNHLY and CDR2 is FYNNEI. The CDR3 loop spans 14 amino acids. Deletions cut 5 bases from V and 4 bases from J, with 14 bases between. DNA for the CDR3: TGTGCCAGCAGTCGCGACACCGGGGGCTATGGCTACACCTTC. Translating it yields CASSRDTGGYGYTF.

The chain employs TRBV27 and TRBJ2-1; 7 positions agree with TRBD2. After removal of 1 base from V and 4 bases from J, the junction contained 7 bases not matched to a gene. Germline V CDR1 and CDR2: MNHEY, SMNVEV (reference sequence). The CDR3 is made up of 16 amino acids. The CDR3 is CASSLLVGLQYNEQFF. The CDR3 DNA reads as TGTGCCAGCAGTTTATTGGTGGGACTACAATACAATGAGCAGTTCTTC.

The rearrangement uses TRBV6-1 and TRBJ2-7; 7 nucleotides align to TRBD1. This CDR3 region has 14 residues. Per germline, CDR1 MNHNS and CDR2 SASEGT. Trimming removed 3 bases from V and 3 bases from J; junction bases left unmatched: 5. CDR3 in DNA: TGTGCCAGCAGTGAGCACCGGGACAGCTACGAGCAGTACTTC. It yields the protein CASSEHRDSYEQYF.

CDR3 DNA: TGTGCCAGCAGCCCCCCGGGCGGGAGAAAGCTTAGGCAGTTCTTC. It is translated as CASSPPGGRKLRQFF. The chain employs TRBV2 and TRBJ2-1; 7 bases line up with TRBD2. J lost 12 bases, V lost 6 bases, and 17 bases had no gene match. The germline V gene has CDR1 SNHLY and CDR2 FYNNEI. The CDR3 contains 15 residues. Full variable domain (outside the CDR3, taken from reference TRBV2 and TRBJ2-1): EPEVTQTPSHQVTQMGQEVILRCVPISNHLYFYWYRQILGQKVEFLVSFYNNEISEKSEIFDDQFSVERPDGSNFTLKIRSTKLEDSAMYFCASSPPGGRKLRQFFGPGTRLTVL.

The rearrangement uses TRBV7-2 and TRBJ2-3, with 9 nucleotides matching TRBD2. Germline CDR1 and CDR2: SGHTA and FQGNSA. This CDR3 has 16 residues. V shed 3 bases, J shed 3 bases, and the junction held 7 bases outside the gene matches. The CDR3 protein is CASSLVAGAWTDTQYF. The CDR3 DNA follows: TGTGCCAGCAGCTTGGTAGCGGGGGCCTGGACAGATACGCAGTATTTT.

This sequence joins TRBV27 and TRBJ2-2; the match to TRBD2 covers 7 bases. The V gene's germline CDR1 is MNHEY and CDR2 SMNVEV (reference sequence). CDR3 size: 16 residues. J gave up 0 bases and V 6 bases, and 7 bases lay outside the gene matches. CDR3 loop: CASRTLAVSNTGELFF. DNA for the CDR3: TGTGCCAGCAGGACGCTAGCGGTATCGAACACCGGGGAGCTGTTTTTT.

J is TRBJ2-7 and V is TRBV19, with TRBD1 as a possible D gene (6 bases). V lost 5 bases and J 1 base, leaving 15 bases between the germline ends. This CDR3 region has 15 residues. From germline, CDR1 is LNHDA and CDR2 SQIVND (reference sequence). CDR3: CASSPPDRPSYEQYF. The CDR3 coding sequence is TGTGCCAGTAGTCCCCCAGACAGGCCATCCTACGAGCAGTACTTC.

The rearrangement joins TRBV2 to TRBJ1-1; D ambiguous. Per the germline V gene, CDR1 is SNHLY and CDR2 is FYNNEI. The CDR3 contains 14 residues. The V end was cut by 9 bases, the J end by 1 base, with 15 bases between. In DNA form, the CDR3 reads TGTGCCAGAAAGACAACCCCTTGGAACACTGAAGCTTTCTTT. Translating gives CARKTTPWNTEAFF. Variable domain in full (rest from reference TRBV2 and TRBJ1-1): EPEVTQTPSHQVTQMGQEVILRCVPISNHLYFYWYRQILGQKVEFLVSFYNNEISEKSEIFDDQFSVERPDGSNFTLKIRSTKLEDSAMYFCARKTTPWNTEAFFGQGTRLTVV.

The chain carries TRBV4-1 and TRBJ1-1; D not certain. The V and J ends lost 1 base and 0 bases respectively, with 3 bases between them. The CDR3 spans 13 residues. Germline V gene lookup returns CDR1 MGHRA and CDR2 YSYEKL. The CDR3 sequence is CASSQVLNTEAFF. The CDR3 DNA follows: TGCGCCAGCAGCCAAGTATTGAACACTGAAGCTTTCTTT.

CDR3 nucleotide sequence: TGTGCCAGCAGCTTAGGGGGACAGGCGAACACTGAAGCTTTCTTT. Encoded protein: CASSLGGQANTEAFF. The V gene is TRBV7-9, the J gene TRBJ1-1; 8 positions agree with TRBD1. The V gene end was trimmed by 1 base and the J gene end by 1 base; junction bases not matched to a gene: 2. The CDR3 runs to 15 residues. Germline values: CDR1 SEHNR, CDR2 FQNEAQ (reference sequence). Filled out from reference TRBV7-9 and TRBJ1-1, the complete variable domain reads DTGVSQNPRHKITKRGQNVTFRCDPISEHNRLYWYRQTLGQGPEFLTYFQNEAQLEKSRLLSDRFSAERPKGSFSTLEIQRTEQGDSAMYLCASSLGGQANTEAFFGQGTRLTVV.

V is TRBV7-2 and J is TRBJ1-5, with D perhaps TRBD1 (6 bases). The CDR3 loop spans 14 amino acids. V was clipped by 1 base and J by 7 bases, with 11 bases between them. Germline values: CDR1 SGHTA, CDR2 FQGNSA. CDR3: CASSLGQVGQPQHF. The CDR3 nucleotides are TGTGCCAGCAGCTTAGGACAGGTCGGCCAGCCCCAGCATTTT.

V usage is TRBV28 and J usage is TRBJ2-7, with a tentative D call TRBD2 (6 bases). There are 12 residues in the CDR3. The germline V gene encodes CDR1 MDHEN and CDR2 SYDVKM. V was cut by 4 bases and J by 6 bases, with 10 bases left in between. In DNA, the CDR3 is TGTGCCAGCAGTTGGGGGGTGCGCGAGCAGTACTTC. This translates into CASSWGVREQYF.

This chain connects TRBV18 to TRBJ2-5, with D maybe TRBD1 (7 bases). Germline V gene sequence: CDR1 KGHSH, CDR2 LQKENI. Trimming took 1 base from V and 5 from J, leaving 14 bases between them. CDR3 length: 15 residues. The CDR3 nucleotides read TGTGCCAGCTCACCACGGGCGACAGGGAGGGAGACCCAGTACTTC. Residues: CASSPRATGRETQYF.

The chain has TRBV19 and TRBJ2-2; a weak D match, TRBD1 (6 bases). The V end was cut by 0 bases, the J end by 3 bases, with 11 bases between. The CDR3 is 16 residues long. The V gene's germline CDR1 is LNHDA and CDR2 SQIVND (reference sequence). The CDR3 protein is CASSIDLPGDTGELFF. The CDR3 region has the DNA TGTGCCAGTAGTATAGATCTCCCAGGGGACACCGGGGAGCTGTTTTTT.

The chain recombines TRBV6-5 with TRBJ2-3; no definite D call. V gave up 5 bases and J gave up 3 bases, with 9 bases separating them. The CDR3 spans 13 residues. Germline loops: CDR1 MNHEY, CDR2 SVGAGI. CDR3 residues: CASSQRATDTQYF. The DNA of the CDR3 is TGTGCCAGCAGTCAGCGAGCAACAGATACGCAGTATTTT.

This clone was observed once. The chain recombines TRBV28 with TRBJ2-6, with a tentative D call TRBD2 (5 bases). The germline CDR1 and CDR2 sequences are MDHEN and SYDVKM. The V gene lost 6 bases and the J gene lost 0 bases, with 9 bases spanning the gap. The CDR3 runs 15 residues. Here the CDR3 reads CASRDLGSGANVLTF. Written as DNA, the CDR3 is TGTGCCAGCAGGGACTTGGGCTCTGGGGCCAACGTCCTGACTTTC.

V and J are TRBV9 and TRBJ2-2, with 7 bases fitting TRBD2. CDR3 length: 17 amino acids. Germline CDR1 and CDR2: SGDLS and YYNGEE. The V gene end was trimmed by 0 bases and the J gene end by 4 bases; junction bases not matched to a gene: 9. CDR3 protein: CASSVGGRPGGTGELFF. CDR3 DNA: TGTGCCAGCAGCGTAGGGGGCAGGCCGGGGGGCACCGGGGAGCTGTTTTTT.